This T cell receptor (beta chain) comes out of a study of CD8 T cells in ankylosing spondylitis. This clonotype was seen a few times. Its target is not known. V was pared by 2 bases and J by 0 bases, with 11 bases between. The germline V gene encodes CDR1 LGHDT and CDR2 YNNKEL (reference sequence). CDR3 size: 16 residues. Study-wide results and limits: The study identified a TCR beta motif of under ten highly homologous variants that appeared characteristic of ankylosing spondylitis blood. Clones tied to disease were said to be significantly enriched in matched ankylosing spondylitis synovial fluid. Reactive arthritis synovial fluid and blood were previously reported to contain some motif variants.

By quantitative 5'-RACE with molecular barcodes, the TCR beta libraries were made. TCRdb re-called the 5' RACE reads through MiXCR, storing one row per CDR3 protein. The sample lists 500,000 to 550,000 distinct CDR3 sequences, 10% to 15% seen once, with under 7.5% in the top ten. This sequence originates from a male donor with ankylosing spondylitis. The chain recombines TRBV3-1 with TRBJ2-1; D may match TRBD1 or TRBD2 (5 bases each). The sample was blood, either unsorted or a sorted T cell fraction (not recorded which). CDR3 in DNA: TGTGCCAGCAGCCAACGGGGCGGTAGCTCCTACAATGAGCAGTTCTTC. This gives the protein CASSQRGGSSYNEQFF.